Below are 11 T cell receptor beta chains sequenced from a single sample in a study of cytomegalovirus exposure and HLA in healthy donors. The table came from immunoSEQ multiplex PCR; TCRdb's copy has only in-frame clones and leaves some out. The data hold more than 200,000 clones, with approximately 84% observed a single time. The material sequenced was PBMCs. These TCRs come from a man aged 18 to 29 in good health and CMV-seropositive.

This chain joins TRBV27 and TRBJ2-7; 7 bases are shared with TRBD2. Trimming cost V 2 bases and J 3 bases; bases outside gene matches: 1. This CDR3 spans 13 amino acids. Germline V CDR1 and CDR2: MNHEY, SMNVEV (reference sequence). CDR3 sequence (DNA): TGTGCCAGCAGTTTAAGCGGGAACTACGAGCAGTACTTC. This translates into CASSLSGNYEQYF.

V usage is TRBV6-1 and J usage is TRBJ2-7; no reliable D call. With 0 bases removed from V and 5 bases from J, the gap between germline ends came to 11 bases. Germline V gives CDR1 MNHNS, CDR2 SASEGT. CDR3 size: 14 residues. The CDR3 region is CASSEALHPDEQYF. CDR3 nucleotides: TGTGCCAGCAGTGAAGCGCTTCACCCAGACGAGCAGTACTTC.

The chain couples TRBV25-1 to TRBJ2-5; 13 bases are a match to TRBD2. V was clipped by 1 base and J by 5 bases; unmatched bases: 7. Germline V CDR1 and CDR2: MGHDK, SYGVNS. The CDR3 runs to 17 residues. CDR3 in DNA: TGTGCCAGCAGTGAATCCGGACTAGCGGGAGTTCGGGAGACCCAGTACTTC. It specifies CASSESGLAGVRETQYF.

The chain combines TRBV10-3 with TRBJ1-1; 7 nucleotides line up with TRBD1. The CDR3 contains 12 residues. The V gene end was trimmed by 8 bases and the J gene end by 0 bases; junction bases not matched to a gene: 0. CDR1 and CDR2 (germline): ENHRY, SYGVKD. The CDR3 protein is CAIGQVNTEAFF. In nucleotides, the CDR3 is TGTGCCATCGGACAGGTGAACACTGAAGCTTTCTTT.

This clone has only one observation. The V and J genes are TRBV29-1 and TRBJ2-1; D may be TRBD2 (5 bases). Germline values: CDR1 SQVTM, CDR2 ANQGSEA. V dropped 7 bases and J dropped 5 bases, with 21 bases sitting between them. The CDR3 has 15 amino acids. The CDR3 DNA sequence: TGCAGCGCTTCCGGGGTCCGGGATGGAGACAATGAGCAGTTCTTC. It is translated as CSASGVRDGDNEQFF.

The J gene is TRBJ2-2, the V gene TRBV6-1, with D uncertain. This CDR3 region has 14 residues. Trimming removed 1 base at V and 3 bases at J, with 6 bases between. Germline CDR1 is MNHNS and CDR2 is SASEGT. CDR3 loop: CASSEGYYTGELFF. CDR3 coding DNA: TGTGCCAGCAGTGAAGGCTATTACACCGGGGAGCTGTTTTTT.

This CDR3 reads CASSWTQGREQYF. The CDR3 coding sequence is TGCGCCAGCAGCTGGACACAGGGTCGCGAGCAGTACTTC. The rearrangement links TRBV5-1 to TRBJ2-7, with a weak D call TRBD1 (6 bases). From germline, CDR1 is SGHRS and CDR2 YFSETQ. The CDR3 runs 13 residues. V was trimmed by 3 bases and J by 6 bases, leaving 13 bases between them.

The CDR3 nucleotides read TGTGCCAGCAGCGCCGGACTAGCGGGAGTTTTCGATGAGCAGTTCTTC. The encoded protein is CASSAGLAGVFDEQFF. The V gene is TRBV9, the J gene TRBJ2-1; 13 positions agree with TRBD2. The CDR3 is 16 amino acids. V lost 3 bases and J lost 8; bases outside the gene matches: 8. CDR1 SGDLS and CDR2 YYNGEE come from the germline V gene.

The chain recombines TRBV5-5 with TRBJ1-2, with D possibly matching TRBD1 (5 bases). CDR3 size: 15 residues. Germline loops: CDR1 SGHKS, CDR2 YYEKEE (reference sequence). Trimming cost V 2 bases and J 8 bases, with 19 bases left between them. The CDR3: CASSFGGSSIEGYTF. The CDR3 nucleotides read TGTGCCAGCAGCTTCGGGGGTTCTAGCATAGAAGGCTACACCTTC.

V gene TRBV18 combines with J gene TRBJ1-2; D unclear. Deletions cut 2 bases from V and 8 bases from J, with 12 bases between. In germline, CDR1 is KGHSH, CDR2 LQKENI. The CDR3 is 13 residues long. CDR3 nucleotide sequence: TGTGCCAGCTCACCAAATCGAGGGCAGGGCTACACCTTC. Translating gives CASSPNRGQGYTF.

A single count supports this clone. This specimen includes other DNA sequences encoding the same CDR3. The chain joins TRBV29-1 to TRBJ2-1, with 13 bases aligning to TRBD2. Trimming cost V 7 bases and J 7 bases; bases outside gene matches: 4. The germline V gene encodes CDR1 SQVTM and CDR2 ANQGSEA. This CDR3 has 13 residues. The DNA for the CDR3 is TGCAGCGCTGGACTAGCGGGAGTGAATGAGCAGTTCTTC. Its protein is CSAGLAGVNEQFF.